This is a list of T cell receptor beta chains from one sample in a study of T cells in narcolepsy. This table comes from immunoSEQ multiplex PCR, and its TCRdb copy is limited to in-frame clones, with some not included. The repertoire holds about 32,000 clones, with about four fifths as singletons. The specimen was memory (CD45RA-) CD4+ T cells from blood. These receptor sequences come from a human donor in good health. Each CDR3 is given without its conserved first and last residue. Each record gives: V gene, J gene, CDR3 protein.

v_gene: TRBV11-2
j_gene: TRBJ2-1
CDR3aa: ASRSPRGPRQEQF

v_gene: TRBV7-9
j_gene: .
CDR3aa: ASSSPGTGLQETQY

v_gene: TRBV21-1
j_gene: TRBJ1-6
CDR3aa: ASSGGILNSPLH

v_gene: TRBV15
j_gene: TRBJ2-1
CDR3aa: ATSRPLNEQF

v_gene: TRBV15
j_gene: TRBJ2-7
CDR3aa: ATEDSSYEQY

v_gene: TRBV6-6
j_gene: TRBJ1-4
CDR3aa: ASRDRGEKLF

v_gene: TRBV2
j_gene: TRBJ1-4
CDR3aa: ASRRDTNEKLF

v_gene: TRBV4-3
j_gene: TRBJ1-5
CDR3aa: ASSQALTDNQPQH

v_gene: TRBV19
j_gene: TRBJ2-3
CDR3aa: ASSTRQGGDTQY

v_gene: TRBV19
j_gene: TRBJ1-5
CDR3aa: ASTQDKNEQSNQPQH

v_gene: TRBV14
j_gene: TRBJ2-1
CDR3aa: ASSHRSGTRGGNEQF

v_gene: TRBV2
j_gene: TRBJ1-2
CDR3aa: ASSTGYRNYGYT

v_gene: TRBV19
j_gene: TRBJ2-7
CDR3aa: ASSIREDYEQY

v_gene: TRBV5-5
j_gene: TRBJ1-5
CDR3aa: ASSLSGGNQPQH

v_gene: TRBV6-1
j_gene: TRBJ1-1
CDR3aa: ASSEAPGGGHTEAF

v_gene: TRBV9
j_gene: TRBJ1-6
CDR3aa: ASSAQIGTQGGPLH

v_gene: TRBV10-3
j_gene: TRBJ2-7
CDR3aa: AISEDLPSYEQY

v_gene: TRBV9
j_gene: TRBJ2-5
CDR3aa: ASTADDTETQY

v_gene: TRBV25-1
j_gene: TRBJ1-2
CDR3aa: ASVGGRTGYT